This TCR beta chain originates from a study of T cell changes during pregnancy in multiple sclerosis. Sequencing used immunoSEQ multiplex PCR; TCRdb keeps in-frame clones, though not all of them. The sample shows about 34,000 clones, 90% of them seen only once. Looked up from germline, CDR1 is SGHTS and CDR2 is YDEGEE. The CDR3 runs to 15 residues. The sequence derives from a female donor with multiple sclerosis, enrolled in a pregnancy study. This rearrangement joins TRBV5-8 to TRBJ2-5; 8 bases line up with TRBD1. Matching the DNA end better, TRBJ2-7 makes the J call doubtful. The source was CD8+ T cells from peripheral blood mononuclear cells, collected in the first trimester of pregnancy. The CDR3 nucleotides are TGTGCCAGCAGCCGGATCTTGGACAGGGCCTACGAGCAGTACTTC. Translated: CASSRILDRAYEQYF.